The rows below give T cell receptor beta chains drawn from one sample of a study of long-term antiretroviral therapy in people with HIV. Measured with immunoSEQ multiplex PCR; TCRdb has only the in-frame clones, and not every one. The sample contains roughly 33,000 clones, around 80% of which appear only once. The sample consisted of unsorted PBMCs, taken 2 years after starting antiretroviral therapy. The receptors derive from a woman aged 50 to 60 with HIV. CDR3s include the opening cysteine and the closing phenylalanine or tryptophan. Each record gives: V gene, J gene, clone size, D gene, CDR3 protein, CDR3 DNA. The D gene is left open where the match is weak. Size tells how often a clone was seen (once, few, many) or the class of an expanded clone, and some rows leave it out.

v_gene: TRBV30; j_gene: TRBJ1-3; abundance: .; d_gene: TRBD1; CDR3aa: CAGDRENSGNTIYF; CDR3nt: TGTGCCGGGGACAGGGAGAATTCTGGAAACACCATATATTTT
v_gene: TRBV6-5; j_gene: TRBJ1-6; abundance: .; d_gene: TRBD1; CDR3aa: CASSLGQGALHF; CDR3nt: TGTGCCAGCAGTTTGGGACAGGGCGCCCTCCACTTT
v_gene: TRBV5-1; j_gene: TRBJ2-3; abundance: few; d_gene: .; CDR3aa: CASSQDSTDTQYF; CDR3nt: TGCGCCAGCAGTCAGGACAGCACAGATACGCAGTATTTT
v_gene: TRBV19; j_gene: TRBJ1-6; abundance: few; d_gene: .; CDR3aa: CATETGGTRSPLHF; CDR3nt: TGTGCCACCGAAACGGGAGGGACCCGCTCACCCCTCCACTTT
v_gene: TRBV19; j_gene: TRBJ1-2; abundance: few; d_gene: .; CDR3aa: CASSLRSYGYTF; CDR3nt: TGTGCCAGTAGTCTCCGATCGTATGGCTACACCTTC
v_gene: TRBV7-2; j_gene: TRBJ2-1; abundance: .; d_gene: TRBD2; CDR3aa: CASSLGLAGGEQFF; CDR3nt: TGTGCCAGCAGCTTAGGACTAGCGGGGGGCGAGCAGTTCTTC
v_gene: TRBV27; j_gene: TRBJ2-5; abundance: .; d_gene: .; CDR3aa: CASSLVGSQETQYF; CDR3nt: TGTGCCAGCAGTTTAGTAGGGAGCCAAGAGACCCAGTACTTC
v_gene: TRBV14; j_gene: TRBJ2-2; abundance: once; d_gene: TRBD2; CDR3aa: CASSRRAGGTTNTGELFF; CDR3nt: TGTGCCAGCAGCCGCCGAGCGGGGGGGACCACGAACACCGGGGAGCTGTTTTTT
v_gene: TRBV5-1; j_gene: TRBJ2-2; abundance: .; d_gene: .; CDR3aa: CASSLEGSGTAGELFF; CDR3nt: TGCGCCAGCAGCTTGGAAGGTTCCGGGACCGCCGGGGAGCTGTTTTTT
v_gene: TRBV7-3; j_gene: TRBJ2-3; abundance: .; d_gene: TRBD2; CDR3aa: CASSKAGERTDTQYF; CDR3nt: TGTGCCAGCAGCAAAGCGGGGGAACGCACAGATACGCAGTATTTT
v_gene: TRBV30; j_gene: TRBJ1-2; abundance: once; d_gene: .; CDR3aa: CAWSIGKGYTF; CDR3nt: TGTGCCTGGAGTATAGGGAAAGGCTACACCTTC
v_gene: TRBV5-1; j_gene: TRBJ1-1; abundance: .; d_gene: TRBD1; CDR3aa: CASRLTGGTEAFF; CDR3nt: TGCGCCAGCAGACTAACAGGGGGCACTGAAGCTTTCTTT
v_gene: TRBV6-6; j_gene: TRBJ1-2; abundance: .; d_gene: .; CDR3aa: CASSYGGKRNGYTF; CDR3nt: TGTGCCAGCAGTTACGGCGGTAAGAGAAATGGCTACACCTTC
v_gene: TRBV5-5; j_gene: TRBJ1-2; abundance: .; d_gene: .; CDR3aa: CTSSLERGSGYTF; CDR3nt: TGTACCAGCAGCTTGGAAAGGGGCAGCGGCTACACCTTC
v_gene: TRBV19; j_gene: TRBJ1-5; abundance: .; d_gene: TRBD1; CDR3aa: CASSWAGGNQPQHF; CDR3nt: TGTGCCAGTAGCTGGGCAGGGGGAAATCAGCCCCAGCATTTT
v_gene: TRBV19; j_gene: TRBJ1-5; abundance: few; d_gene: .; CDR3aa: CASSMKSRRRPQHF; CDR3nt: TGTGCCAGTAGTATGAAGTCTCGGAGACGGCCCCAGCATTTT
v_gene: TRBV6-1; j_gene: TRBJ2-4; abundance: .; d_gene: .; CDR3aa: CASSEAFGPPKNIQYF; CDR3nt: TGTGCCAGCAGTGAAGCGTTCGGACCCCCCAAAAACATTCAGTACTTC
v_gene: TRBV11-2; j_gene: TRBJ1-1; abundance: .; d_gene: TRBD1; CDR3aa: CASSPEWTGREMNTEAFF; CDR3nt: TGTGCCAGCAGCCCTGAGTGGACAGGGAGGGAGATGAACACTGAAGCTTTCTTT
v_gene: TRBV27; j_gene: TRBJ1-4; abundance: .; d_gene: TRBD1; CDR3aa: CASSRGTGRWEKLFF; CDR3nt: TGTGCCAGCAGTCGGGGGACAGGCCGCTGGGAAAAACTGTTTTTT
v_gene: TRBV5-1; j_gene: TRBJ1-3; abundance: .; d_gene: TRBD1; CDR3aa: CASSDKKTGGNTIYF; CDR3nt: TGCGCCAGCAGCGACAAGAAGACAGGGGGAAACACCATATATTTT
v_gene: TRBV6-1; j_gene: TRBJ2-7; abundance: few; d_gene: .; CDR3aa: CASNLDSYYEQYF; CDR3nt: TGTGCCAGCAACCTGGACTCGTACTACGAGCAGTACTTC
v_gene: TRBV7-8; j_gene: TRBJ2-5; abundance: .; d_gene: .; CDR3aa: CASSPRSETQYF; CDR3nt: TGTGCCAGCAGTCCTCGATCCGAGACCCAGTACTTC
v_gene: TRBV7-6; j_gene: TRBJ2-2; abundance: few; d_gene: .; CDR3aa: CASSLDHTGELFF; CDR3nt: TGTGCCAGCAGCTTAGATCACACCGGGGAGCTGTTTTTT
v_gene: TRBV11-1; j_gene: TRBJ2-5; abundance: .; d_gene: .; CDR3aa: CASSLYRLQETQYF; CDR3nt: TGTGCCAGCAGCTTATACCGGCTCCAAGAGACCCAGTACTTC
v_gene: TRBV2; j_gene: TRBJ1-6; abundance: .; d_gene: .; CDR3aa: CASSVGARNSPLHF; CDR3nt: TGTGCCAGCAGTGTAGGAGCCCGGAATTCACCCCTCCACTTT
v_gene: TRBV2; j_gene: TRBJ2-5; abundance: once; d_gene: TRBD2; CDR3aa: CASRAGLEKTQYF; CDR3nt: TGTGCCAGCAGAGCGGGGCTCGAAAAGACCCAGTACTTC
v_gene: TRBV9; j_gene: TRBJ2-3; abundance: .; d_gene: .; CDR3aa: CASSVGGAYTDTQYF; CDR3nt: TGTGCCAGCAGCGTAGGTGGGGCCTACACAGATACGCAGTATTTT